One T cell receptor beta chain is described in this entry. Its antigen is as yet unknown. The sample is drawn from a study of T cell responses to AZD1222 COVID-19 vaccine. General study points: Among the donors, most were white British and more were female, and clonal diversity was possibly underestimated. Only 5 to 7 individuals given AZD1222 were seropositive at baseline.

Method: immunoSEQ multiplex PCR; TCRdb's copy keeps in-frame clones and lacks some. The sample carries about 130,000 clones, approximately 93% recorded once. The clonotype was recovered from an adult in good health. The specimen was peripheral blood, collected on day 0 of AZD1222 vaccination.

The CDR3 DNA sequence: TGTGCCAGCAGCTCGGGACCGATCCTACAAAATGAGCAGTTCTTC. Protein sequence: CASSSGPILQNEQFF. This chain links TRBV5-4 with TRBJ2-1; D assignment may be TRBD1 or TRBD2 (5 bases each). Germline V gene lookup returns CDR1 SGHNT and CDR2 YYREEE (reference sequence). The CDR3 consists of 15 residues. V lost 3 bases, J lost 7 bases, and 17 bases lay in between.